This TCR beta chain was obtained from a study of shared clonotypes between healthy human individuals. V lost 7 bases, J lost 3 bases, and 10 bases stayed unmatched. Germline V gene data show CDR1 as SGHRS and CDR2 as YFSETQ. This CDR3 has 15 amino acids. An approximately 200 ng quantity of DNA, 30,000 to 35,000 T cell genomes, went into the sorted-subset replicate PCRs. The method was immunoSEQ multiplex PCR; TCRdb's version includes in-frame clones alone and lacks a portion of them. The repertoire consists of roughly 2.5 million clones, with around nine tenths occurring once and the leading ten covering over 0.12%.

Sequenced sample: naive CD4+ T cells sorted from blood. As for subset: CD45RA+ positively selected. The genes are TRBV5-1 and TRBJ2-3, with TRBD2 identical over 8 bases. The sequence was collected from a man younger than 30 in good health. The CDR3 DNA sequence: TGCGCCAGCTCACGGACCGGGGGGGCGACAGATACGCAGTATTTT. It specifies CASSRTGGATDTQYF.